This record concerns one T cell receptor beta chain sequence. The clone's antigen remains unknown. The source of the sample is a study of CXCR3-negative and CXCR3-positive naive CD8 T cells (dated by TCRdb to between 2019 and 2020). Context from the whole study: About 150 million TRB reads were obtained in total, roughly 1.5 +/- 0.3 million reads per library. Diversity and physicochemical repertoire analyses covered roughly eleven donors pooled from two independent experiments. For the TRBV-TRBJ cluster analysis, the naive subsets came from about five donors, while the memory cells came from 3 donors.

For each CD8+ T cell subset, flow sorting was done in triplicate, and 300,000 to 350,000 cells per subset went directly into RLT lysis buffer. Naive CD8+ T cells were defined stringently as CD45RO-CCR7+CD27+CD95- to exclude memory contaminants. Peripheral blood mononuclear cells were isolated from buffy coats using standard density gradient centrifugation. A FACSAria III was used to flow-sort naive CD8+ T cells into CXCR3-negative and CXCR3-positive populations. Total RNA was extracted from sorted cells using an RNeasy Mini Kit. Summary of the overall study and its limitations: Because surface CD5, which is linked to self-reactivity in mice, was comparable between the naive subsets, TCR interaction strength was also inferred from the physicochemical properties of TRB CDR3s. Compared with CXCR3-negative naive cells, CXCR3-positive naive cells had TRB CDR3s with higher hydrophobicity (lower Kidera factor 4), lower energy, and higher strength and volume indices. Comparably high repertoire diversity was found in both naive subsets, whereas much lower repertoire diversity was found in memory CD8+ T cells. Within the same donor, TRBV-TRBJ usage looked similar between naive CXCR3-negative and CXCR3-positive cells, but memory cells had distinct patterns. Because CXCR3 expression was partially decreased after cryopreservation, freshly isolated PBMCs were used for most assays.

Sequencing used a NextSeq 550. The Human TCR Profiling Kit (MiLaboratory) was used to make UMI-labeled 5' RACE TRB cDNA libraries. cDNA synthesis used the entire amount of extracted RNA, and PCR amplification then used the entire amount of cDNA produced. Libraries were prepared in parallel with an identical number of PCR cycles. As for the original processing: With a requirement of at least two reads per UMI, MIGEC and MiXCR extracted about 50,000 +/- 10,000 unique UMI-labeled TRB cDNA molecules per library. An average of approximately 40,000 +/- 10,000 functional in-frame TRB CDR3 nucleotide clonotypes without stop codons was found per library. After downsampling to 5000 UMI-labeled TRB molecules per sample, diversity metrics, including normalized Shannon-Wiener and Chao1, were computed in VDJtools. VDJtools was used to calculate clonotype-size-weighted physicochemical properties of the central five CDR3 residues, namely interaction energy, strength, volume and Kidera factor 4. TCRdb reprocessed the reads, and each CDR3 protein sequence is entered once, without DNA. TCRdb assigned the V and J calls; the authors' analysis was not used. The sample's table lists a count of roughly 130,000 distinct CDR3 sequences. The top ten clones comprise around 0.62% of the sample.

Counted from cysteine to phenylalanine, this CDR3 has 16 amino acids. No DNA sequence was recorded. Per the germline V gene (reference sequence), LGHDT is the CDR1 and YNNKEL is the CDR2. The V and J genes are TRBV3-1 and TRBJ1-1. The specimen was naive CXCR3+ CD8+ T cells from blood. This specimen's cell subset or site label, interpreted: CD45RO-CCR7+CD27+CD95- naive CD8+ T cells expressing CXCR3 (TNR3+). The receptor was derived from a human donor in good health. Some clones in this sample may be carry-over from other donors' samples. The CDR3 protein is CASSQAWGRLNTEAFF.